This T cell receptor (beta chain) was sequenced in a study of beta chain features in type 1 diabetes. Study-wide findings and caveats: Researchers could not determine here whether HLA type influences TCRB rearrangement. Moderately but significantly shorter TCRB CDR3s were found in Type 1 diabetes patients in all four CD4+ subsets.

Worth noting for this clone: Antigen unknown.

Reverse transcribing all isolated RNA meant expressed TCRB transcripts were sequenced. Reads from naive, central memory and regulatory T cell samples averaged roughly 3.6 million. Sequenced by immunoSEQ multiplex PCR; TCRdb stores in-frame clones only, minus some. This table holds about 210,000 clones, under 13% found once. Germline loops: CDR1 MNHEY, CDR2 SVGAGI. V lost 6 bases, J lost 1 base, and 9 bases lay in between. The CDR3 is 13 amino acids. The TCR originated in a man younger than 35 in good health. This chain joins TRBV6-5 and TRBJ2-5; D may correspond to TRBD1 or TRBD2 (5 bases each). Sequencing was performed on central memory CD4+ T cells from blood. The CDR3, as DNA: TGTGCCAGCAGGGGGACGGGCCAAGAGACCCAGTACTTC. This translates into CASRGTGQETQYF.